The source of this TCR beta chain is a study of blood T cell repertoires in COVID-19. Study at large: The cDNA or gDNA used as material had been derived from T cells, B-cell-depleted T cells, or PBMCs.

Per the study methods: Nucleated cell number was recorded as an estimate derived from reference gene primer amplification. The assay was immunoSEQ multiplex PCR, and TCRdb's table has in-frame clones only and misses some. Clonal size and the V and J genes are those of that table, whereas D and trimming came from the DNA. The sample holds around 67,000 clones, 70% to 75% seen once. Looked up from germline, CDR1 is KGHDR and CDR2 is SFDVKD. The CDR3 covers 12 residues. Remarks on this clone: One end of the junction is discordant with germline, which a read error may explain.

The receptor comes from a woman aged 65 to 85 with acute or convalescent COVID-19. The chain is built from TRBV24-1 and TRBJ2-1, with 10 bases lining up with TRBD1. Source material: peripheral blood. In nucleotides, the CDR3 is TGTGCCACAAGTGGGGGGACAGGGGAACCGTTCTTC. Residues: CATSGGTGEPFF.